These 15 T cell receptor beta chains were sequenced from one sample in a study of blood T cell repertoires in COVID-19. Sequencing was performed with immunoSEQ multiplex PCR; in TCRdb, only in-frame clones are kept and a portion is missing. The data contain about 280,000 clones, around four fifths of them singletons. The sample taken for sequencing was peripheral blood. The receptors were gathered from a woman between 45 and 60 years old who had recovered from COVID-19.

This rearrangement joins TRBV4-3 to TRBJ2-7, with 8 nucleotides matching TRBD1. CDR1 is LGHNA, CDR2 YSLEER, per germline. This CDR3 region has 16 residues. J was trimmed by 2 bases and V by 1 base; bases with no gene match: 7. The CDR3 spells CASSQAGGSIPYEQYF. The CDR3 coding sequence is TGCGCCAGCAGCCAAGCAGGGGGCTCTATCCCCTACGAGCAGTACTTC.

The V gene is TRBV13, the J gene TRBJ2-7, with 8 positions matching TRBD1. Trimming at V came to 7 bases and at J to 6 bases, leaving 11 bases not matched to a gene. The CDR3 loop spans 14 amino acids. Per germline, CDR1 PRHDT and CDR2 FYEKMQ (reference sequence). The CDR3 DNA reads as TGTGCCAGCACGGCGGGGACAGGCCTCGGCGAGCAGTACTTC. Translating gives CASTAGTGLGEQYF. The variable domain in full, with the rest retrieved from reference TRBV13 and TRBJ2-7, is AAGVIQSPRHLIKEKRETATLKCYPIPRHDTVYWYQQGPGQDPQFLISFYEKMQSDKGSIPDRFSAQQFSDYHSELNMSSLELGDSALYFCASTAGTGLGEQYFGPGTRLTVT.

V usage is TRBV6-2 or TRBV6-3 and J usage is TRBJ2-7, with a weak D call TRBD2 (7 bases). This CDR3 comprises 17 residues. V was shortened by 5 bases and J by 6 bases, with 26 bases between the two germline ends. Germline V gene lookup returns CDR1 MNHEY and CDR2 SVGEGT. CDR3 loop: CASSPLRGANLVSEQYF. The CDR3 nucleotides read TGTGCCAGCAGTCCCCTTCGGGGGGCGAACCTAGTATCCGAGCAGTACTTC.

The chain is built from TRBV2 and TRBJ1-5; possible D gene TRBD1, 5 bases. The V end lost 5 bases, the J end lost 4 bases, and 9 bases lay between the germline ends. The CDR3 contains 13 residues. CDR1 SNHLY and CDR2 FYNNEI come from the germline V gene. In DNA, the CDR3 is TGTGCCAGCAGTACGGACACTAATCAGCCCCAGCATTTT. Its translation: CASSTDTNQPQHF.

V usage is TRBV6-5 and J usage is TRBJ1-6; TRBD1 matches 7 bases. Germline V gives CDR1 MNHEY, CDR2 SVGAGI. The length of the CDR3 is 15 residues. Written as DNA, the CDR3 is TGTGCTTCTAGGGGGCAGGGGGCCTATAATTCACCCCTCCACTTT. It translates to CASRGQGAYNSPLHF.

This sequence joins TRBV5-1 and TRBJ1-1, with D possibly TRBD1 on 6 matching bases. The CDR3 contains 16 residues. Germline lookup yields CDR1 SGHRS and CDR2 YFSETQ. Trimming removed 3 bases at V and 0 bases at J, with 15 bases between. The CDR3 loop is CASSSQGLVMNTEAFF. The CDR3 nucleotides read TGCGCCAGCAGCTCACAGGGATTGGTGATGAACACTGAAGCTTTCTTT.

The V and J genes are TRBV4-1 and TRBJ2-1; 10 bases are shared with TRBD2. Trimming removed 1 base from V and 0 bases from J; junction bases left unmatched: 3. The CDR3 totals 17 residues. Per germline, CDR1 MGHRA and CDR2 YSYEKL. The CDR3 here is CASSQGSSGSSYNEQFF. CDR3 DNA: TGCGCCAGCAGCCAAGGATCTAGCGGGAGCTCCTACAATGAGCAGTTCTTC.

A note on this clone: Its ends do not fully match the called genes, so a read error is possible. J is TRBJ2-5 and V is TRBV4-1; 11 nucleotides match TRBD2. The CDR3 is 19 residues long. Germline V gene sequence: CDR1 MGHRA, CDR2 YSYEKL. The CDR3 protein is CASSQVPLAGGIPQQTQYF. In nucleotides, the CDR3 is TGCGCCAGCAGCCAAGTGCCCCTAGCGGGGGGCATACCCCAACAGACCCAGTACTTC.

The gene calls are TRBV28 and TRBJ2-5; tentative D call: TRBD2 (6 bases). Germline V gives CDR1 MDHEN, CDR2 SYDVKM. The ends were cut back, 4 bases at V and 3 bases at J, with 15 bases in the middle. The CDR3 has 15 residues. CDR3 in DNA: TGTGCCAGCAGTTCCGGGTCTGCGGGGAAAGAGACCCAGTACTTC. The encoded protein is CASSSGSAGKETQYF.

The sample holds a few counts of this clone. The gene calls are TRBV7-8 and TRBJ2-7, with 14 bases that match TRBD2. J gave up 7 bases and V 5 bases, and 7 bases lay outside the gene matches. The CDR3 contains 15 residues. Germline assignment: CDR1 SGHVS and CDR2 FQNEAQ. CDR3 DNA sequence: TGTGCCAGCAGCAAAGGGACTAGCGGGAGCTTGGAGCAGTACTTC. It encodes CASSKGTSGSLEQYF.

In this sample, this clone turned up once. The rearrangement uses TRBV21-1 and TRBJ2-1; TRBD2 reflects the table's D call only, with no check against the DNA. TRBV21-1 represents a pseudogene. This CDR3 contains 16 residues. CDR3: CASSKKKRGLYNEQFF. DNA of the CDR3: TGTGCCAGCAGCAAAAAGAAGCGGGGTCTCTACAATGAGCAGTTCTTC.

The V and J genes are TRBV27 and TRBJ2-6; 8 bases map to TRBD2. V lost 10 bases, J lost 1 base, and 6 bases stayed unmatched. The CDR3 is made up of 15 amino acids. Per germline, CDR1 MNHEY and CDR2 SMNVEV (reference sequence). The CDR3 sequence is CATKPGGSGANVLTF. The DNA of the CDR3 is TGTGCCACCAAGCCGGGAGGGTCTGGGGCCAACGTCCTGACTTTC.

The V call is TRBV28, the J call TRBJ2-2; no clear D. V lost 6 bases and J 6 bases, leaving 8 bases between the germline ends. Germline V gene data show CDR1 as MDHEN and CDR2 as SYDVKM. CDR3 size: 12 residues. The CDR3 DNA sequence: TGTGCCAGCAGGAAAAGCCCCGGGGAGCTGTTTTTT. This sequence encodes CASRKSPGELFF. Supplemented by reference TRBV28 and TRBJ2-2, the full variable domain reads DVKVTQSSRYLVKRTGEKVFLECVQDMDHENMFWYRQDPGLGLRLIYFSYDVKMKEKGDIPEGYSVSREKKERFSLILESASTNQTSMYLCASRKSPGELFFGEGSRLTVL.

The chain uses TRBV7-2 and TRBJ2-7; 7 nucleotides align to TRBD1. The CDR3 is 14 amino acids. Germline CDR1 is SGHTA and CDR2 is FQGNSA. The V segment lost 1 base and the J segment 4 bases; nucleotides outside the gene matches: 4. In DNA, the CDR3 is TGTGCCAGCAGCTTAGGTCGGACAGGATACGAGCAGTACTTC. Protein sequence: CASSLGRTGYEQYF.

J is TRBJ2-7 and V is TRBV6-5; 12 bases align to TRBD1. There are 16 residues in the CDR3. The V gene's germline CDR1 is MNHEY and CDR2 SVGAGI. V lost 0 bases and J lost 3; bases outside the gene matches: 3. The CDR3 DNA is TGTGCCAGCAGTTACTCGGGGACAGGGGGCGTCTACGAGCAGTACTTC. This gives the protein CASSYSGTGGVYEQYF.